This is a list of T cell receptor beta chains from one sample in a study of blood T cell repertoires in COVID-19. This table comes from immunoSEQ multiplex PCR, and its TCRdb copy is limited to in-frame clones, with some not included. This sample has over 150,000 clones, with under 95% found just once. Sample: peripheral blood. These receptors were collected from a man in his late teens or twenties with acute or convalescent COVID-19. Each CDR3 is given with its conserved first and last residue. D genes are given only for firm matches. Clone size appears in some rows only: once, few, many, or a class for an expanded clone.

v_call,clone_size,j_call,d_call,cdr3_aa,cdr3_nt
TRBV7-9,-,TRBJ1-1,-,CASSASKLAGGNTEAFF,TGTGCCAGCAGCGCTTCTAAGCTTGCTGGAGGGAACACTGAAGCTTTCTTT
TRBV9,-,TRBJ2-3,-,CASSQGSGHQATDTQYF,TGTGCCAGCAGCCAGGGATCAGGGCATCAAGCCACAGATACGCAGTATTTT
TRBV28,-,TRBJ1-4,-,CASSFGSATNEKLFF,TGTGCCAGCAGTTTTGGGAGCGCAACTAATGAAAAACTGTTTTTT
TRBV15,-,TRBJ2-1,-,CATSNSPRGSLGEQFF,TGTGCCACCAGCAACTCCCCCCGGGGGTCCCTCGGTGAGCAGTTCTTC
TRBV5-1,-,TRBJ2-7,-,CASSLWGSSYEQYF,TGCGCCAGCAGCTTGTGGGGCTCTTCCTACGAGCAGTACTTC
TRBV13,-,TRBJ2-1,TRBD2,CASSLGLAGEVEQFF,TGTGCCAGCAGCTTAGGTCTAGCGGGGGAGGTTGAGCAGTTCTTC
TRBV19,-,TRBJ2-7,-,CASSIVGGTYEQYF,TGTGCCAGTAGTATAGTCGGCGGAACCTACGAGCAGTACTTC
TRBV3-1/TRBV3-2,-,TRBJ2-7,-,CASSQEGKRGGLDEQYF,TGTGCCAGCAGCCAGGAAGGGAAAAGGGGAGGCCTTGACGAGCAGTACTTC
TRBV5-1,-,TRBJ2-2,-,CASSPDTGELFF,TGCGCCAGCAGCCCGGACACCGGGGAGCTGTTTTTT
TRBV21-1,-,TRBJ2-7,-,CASTQTGVYEQYF,TGTGCCAGCACCCAGACAGGGGTTTACGAGCAGTACTTC
TRBV20-1,-,TRBJ2-7,TRBD1,CSASSPTGTGEKEQYF,TGCAGTGCTAGTTCCCCGACCGGGACAGGAGAGAAGGAGCAGTACTTC
TRBV18,-,TRBJ2-7,TRBD1,CASSEDRAGYEQYF,TGTGCCAGCTCTGAGGACAGGGCCGGCTACGAGCAGTACTTC
TRBV18,-,TRBJ1-2,-,CASSPWDTDLYGYTF,TGTGCCAGCTCACCGTGGGACACGGATCTCTATGGCTACACCTTC
TRBV27,-,TRBJ1-6,-,CASSLRGSQGSPLHF,TGTGCCAGCAGTTTAAGGGGAAGTCAAGGTTCACCCCTCCACTTT
TRBV12-5,-,TRBJ1-2,TRBD1,CASGIGQGYGYTF,TGTGCTAGTGGAATTGGACAGGGGTATGGCTACACCTTC
TRBV7-9,-,TRBJ1-2,TRBD1,CASSLAVTGGSGGYTF,TGTGCCAGCAGCTTAGCGGTTACAGGGGGGTCTGGTGGCTACACCTTC
TRBV5-1,-,TRBJ1-1,-,CASSRLDIPAGTEAFF,TGCGCCAGCAGCCGGTTGGACATCCCCGCAGGCACTGAAGCTTTCTTT
TRBV6-1,-,TRBJ1-3,-,CASSELGNTIYF,TGTGCCAGCAGTGAACTGGGAAACACCATATATTTT
TRBV29-1,-,TRBJ2-3,TRBD1,CSVEGEAGGRPDTQYF,TGCAGCGTTGAAGGAGAGGCAGGGGGCCGCCCAGATACGCAGTATTTT
TRBV11-3,-,TRBJ2-1,TRBD2,CASSSPGLAGYNEQFF,TGTGCCAGCAGCTCCCCGGGACTAGCGGGATACAATGAGCAGTTCTTC
TRBV5-1,-,TRBJ2-6,-,CASSSLSSGANVLTF,TGCGCCAGCAGCTCGCTGAGCTCTGGGGCCAACGTCCTGACTTTC
TRBV5-1,-,TRBJ2-3,TRBD2,CASSLGGLGLTDTQYF,TGCGCCAGCAGCTTAGGGGGACTAGGGCTCACAGATACGCAGTATTTT
TRBV19,-,TRBJ1-5,-,CASSIVRESQPQHF,TGTGCCAGTAGTATAGTCAGGGAAAGTCAGCCCCAGCATTTT
TRBV27,-,TRBJ2-7,-,CASRLPTGHEQYF,TGTGCCAGCAGGCTACCCACAGGTCACGAGCAGTACTTC
TRBV2,-,TRBJ1-1,-,CASTAEGIAEAFF,TGTGCCAGCACTGCGGAGGGGATAGCTGAAGCTTTCTTT
TRBV27,-,TRBJ1-1,TRBD1,CASSLGTGVTTEAFF,TGTGCCAGCAGTCTCGGCACAGGGGTAACCACTGAAGCTTTCTTT
TRBV7-2,-,TRBJ2-7,TRBD1,CASSSTTGGWEQYF,TGTGCCAGCAGCTCTACGACAGGGGGCTGGGAGCAGTACTTC
TRBV7-8,-,TRBJ2-3,-,CASSPAGDTQYF,TGTGCCAGCAGCCCAGCCGGGGATACGCAGTATTTT
TRBV9,-,TRBJ1-4,TRBD1,CASSEPDRGNEKLFF,TGTGCCAGCAGCGAGCCGGACAGGGGTAATGAAAAACTGTTTTTT
TRBV27,-,TRBJ2-7,-,CASSPRDNSYEQYF,TGTGCCAGCAGTCCCCGGGACAATTCCTACGAGCAGTACTTC
TRBV3-1/TRBV3-2,-,TRBJ2-7,TRBD2,CASSLLAGDEQYF,TGTGCCAGCAGCTTACTAGCGGGAGACGAGCAGTACTTC
TRBV5-1,few,TRBJ1-1,TRBD1,CASSIQGPNTEAFF,TGCGCCAGCAGCATACAGGGGCCGAACACTGAAGCTTTCTTT
TRBV5-4,-,TRBJ2-3,-,CASSLISGITDTQYF,TGTGCCAGCAGCTTGATCAGCGGTATCACAGATACGCAGTATTTT
TRBV4-1,once,TRBJ2-1,-,CASSQGLSSYNEQFF,TGCGCCAGCAGCCAAGGCCTAAGCTCCTACAATGAGCAGTTCTTC
TRBV19,-,TRBJ1-5,-,CASSIAVSNQPQHF,TGTGCCAGTAGTATTGCGGTTAGCAATCAGCCCCAGCATTTT
TRBV6-1,-,TRBJ1-2,TRBD1,CASSEGTGLSGYTF,TGTGCCAGCAGTGAAGGGACAGGCCTCTCGGGCTACACCTTC
TRBV5-4,-,TRBJ2-3,TRBD2,CASSSGLAGGVGTDTQYF,TGTGCCAGCAGCTCGGGACTAGCGGGAGGAGTGGGCACAGATACGCAGTATTTT
TRBV28,-,TRBJ2-5,TRBD2,CASSFGGDQETQYF,TGTGCCAGCAGTTTCGGGGGGGATCAAGAGACCCAGTACTTC
TRBV7-9,once,TRBJ2-2,-,CASEFQGRNTGELFF,TGTGCCAGCGAGTTCCAGGGAAGAAACACCGGGGAGCTGTTTTTT
TRBV19,-,TRBJ1-3,TRBD1,CASSIAGQGALGNTIYF,TGTGCCAGTAGTATTGCCGGACAGGGGGCGCTTGGAAACACCATATATTTT
TRBV3-1/TRBV3-2,-,TRBJ1-4,-,CASSQVTGGEKLFF,TGTGCCAGCAGCCAAGTGACGGGGGGGGAAAAACTGTTTTTT
TRBV29-1,-,TRBJ2-2,-,CSVKSPGDRKTGELFF,TGCAGCGTTAAAAGTCCGGGGGATAGGAAGACCGGGGAGCTGTTTTTT
TRBV19,once,TRBJ2-1,-,CASSIRTAARYGQFF,TGTGCCAGTAGTATTCGGACAGCGGCTAGGTATGGGCAGTTCTTC
TRBV6-4,few,TRBJ1-1,TRBD1,CASRPTGAVEAFF,TGTGCCAGCAGGCCAACAGGGGCGGTCGAAGCTTTCTTT
TRBV27,-,TRBJ1-3,-,CASSTGQRNTIYF,TGTGCCAGCAGTACCGGACAGAGAAACACCATATATTTT
TRBV28,-,TRBJ1-2,-,CASRYTGKAVLGYTF,TGTGCCAGCAGATATACAGGGAAGGCGGTTTTAGGCTACACCTTC
TRBV25-1,-,TRBJ2-7,-,CASSPPGTASYEQYF,TGTGCCAGCAGCCCACCCGGGACTGCCTCCTACGAGCAGTACTTC
TRBV9,-,TRBJ2-7,TRBD1,CASSARDRPYEQYF,TGTGCCAGCAGCGCCCGGGACAGGCCCTACGAGCAGTACTTC
TRBV6-1,-,TRBJ1-2,-,CASSDQDSGGYTF,TGTGCCAGCAGTGACCAGGACTCGGGTGGCTACACCTTC
TRBV10-3,-,TRBJ2-3,-,CAIKAGGDTQYF,TGTGCCATCAAGGCAGGGGGGGATACGCAGTATTTT
TRBV7-6,-,TRBJ2-1,TRBD2,CASSLVGTSGGAWNEQFF,TGTGCCAGCAGCTTAGTCGGGACTAGCGGGGGGGCCTGGAATGAGCAGTTCTTC
TRBV5-4,-,TRBJ1-2,TRBD1,CASSLEDRELYGYTF,TGTGCCAGCAGCTTGGAGGACAGGGAATTATATGGCTACACCTTC
TRBV18,-,TRBJ1-5,-,CASSPPGRAADQPQHF,TGTGCCAGCTCACCCCCGGGGAGGGCAGCGGATCAGCCCCAGCATTTT
TRBV5-1,-,TRBJ2-3,TRBD2,CASRRAGVSTDTQYF,TGCGCCAGCAGAAGAGCGGGGGTTAGCACAGATACGCAGTATTTT
TRBV18,-,TRBJ2-5,TRBD2,CASSPGYSGSPRETQYF,TGTGCCAGCTCTCCGGGGTATAGCGGGAGTCCTCGAGAGACCCAGTACTTC
TRBV5-1,-,TRBJ2-2,TRBD2,CASSLFTSGSVLAGELFF,TGCGCCAGCAGCTTGTTTACTAGCGGGAGCGTGTTGGCCGGGGAGCTGTTTTTT
TRBV5-6,-,TRBJ1-2,TRBD1,CASSLDLAGGYGYTF,TGTGCCAGCAGCCTAGACTTAGCAGGGGGCTATGGCTACACCTTC
TRBV2,-,TRBJ2-3,-,CASREGSTDTQYF,TGTGCCAGCAGGGAGGGTAGCACAGATACGCAGTATTTT
TRBV9,-,TRBJ2-7,-,CASSPGTDSSYEQYF,TGTGCCAGCAGCCCGGGGACTGATTCCTCCTACGAGCAGTACTTC
TRBV10-3,-,TRBJ1-2,-,CAISESSVYGYTF,TGTGCCATCAGTGAGTCTTCAGTCTATGGCTACACCTTC